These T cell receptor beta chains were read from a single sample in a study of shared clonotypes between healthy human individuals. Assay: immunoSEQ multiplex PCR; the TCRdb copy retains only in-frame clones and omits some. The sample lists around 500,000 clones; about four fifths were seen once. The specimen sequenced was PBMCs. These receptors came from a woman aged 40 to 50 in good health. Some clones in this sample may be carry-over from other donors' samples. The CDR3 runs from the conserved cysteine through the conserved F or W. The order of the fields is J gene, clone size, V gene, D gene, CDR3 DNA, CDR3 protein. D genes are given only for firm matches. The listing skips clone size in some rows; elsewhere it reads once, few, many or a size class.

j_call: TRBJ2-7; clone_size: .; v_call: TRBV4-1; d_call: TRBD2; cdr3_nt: TGCGCCAGCAGCCCGATACCCGGACTAGTGGGATTTGTTCGAAAGTACTTC; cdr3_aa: CASSPIPGLVGFVRKYF
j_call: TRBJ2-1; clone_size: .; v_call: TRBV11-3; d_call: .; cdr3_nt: TGTGCCAGCAGCCCCCCAGGCGGGTCAGCCTACAATGAGCAGTTCTTC; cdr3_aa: CASSPPGGSAYNEQFF
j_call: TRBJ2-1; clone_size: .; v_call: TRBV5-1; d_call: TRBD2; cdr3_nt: TGCGCCAGCAGCATTGGGACTAGCGGGTACAATGAGCAGTTCTTC; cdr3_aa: CASSIGTSGYNEQFF
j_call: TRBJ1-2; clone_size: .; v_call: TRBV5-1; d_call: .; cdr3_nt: TGCGCCAGCAGCTTGGAGGGCCCGTCGGGGCGCCGGGGCTACACCTTC; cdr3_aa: CASSLEGPSGRRGYTF
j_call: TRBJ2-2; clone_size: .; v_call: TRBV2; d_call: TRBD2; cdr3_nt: TGTGCCAGCAGTGCCGGGAGGGCCCTCACCGGGGAGCTGTTTTTT; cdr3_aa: CASSAGRALTGELFF
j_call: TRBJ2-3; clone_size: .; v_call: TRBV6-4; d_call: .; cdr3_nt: TGTGCCAGCAGGCGGGATGAGGCAGATACGCAGTATTTT; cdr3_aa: CASRRDEADTQYF
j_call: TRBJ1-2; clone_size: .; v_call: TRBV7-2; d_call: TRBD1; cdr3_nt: TGTGCCAGCAGCTTAGGGACAGGGGGCGGCTATGGCTACACCTTC; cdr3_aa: CASSLGTGGGYGYTF
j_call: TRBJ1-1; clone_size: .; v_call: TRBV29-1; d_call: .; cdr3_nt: TGCAGTGGGGGGTGGGACACTGAAGCTTTCTTT; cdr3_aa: CSGGWDTEAFF
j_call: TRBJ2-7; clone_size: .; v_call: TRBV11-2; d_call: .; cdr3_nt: TGTGCCAGTTACGAGCAGTACTTC; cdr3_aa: CASYEQYF
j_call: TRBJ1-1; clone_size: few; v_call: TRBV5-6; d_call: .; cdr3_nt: TGTGCCAGCAGCTTGGCGGCAAACACTGAAGCTTTCTTT; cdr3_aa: CASSLAANTEAFF
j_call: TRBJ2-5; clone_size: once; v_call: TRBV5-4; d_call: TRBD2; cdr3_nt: TGTGCCAGCAGCGGGGCCGGGGGGGGTCAAGAGACCCAGTACTTC; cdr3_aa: CASSGAGGGQETQYF
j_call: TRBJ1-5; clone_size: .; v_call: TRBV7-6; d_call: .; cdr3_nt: TGTGCCAGCAGCTTAGGGGTACAACCTAATCAGCCCCAGCATTTT; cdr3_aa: CASSLGVQPNQPQHF
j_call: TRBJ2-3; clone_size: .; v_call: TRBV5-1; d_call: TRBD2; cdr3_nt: TGCGCCAGCAGCTGGGCTAGCGGGAGGGCCTTGGATACGCAGTATTTT; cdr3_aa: CASSWASGRALDTQYF
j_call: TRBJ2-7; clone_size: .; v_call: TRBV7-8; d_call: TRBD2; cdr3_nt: TGTGCCAGCAGCTTCGAGACTAGCGGCTCCTACGAGCAGTACTTC; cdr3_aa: CASSFETSGSYEQYF
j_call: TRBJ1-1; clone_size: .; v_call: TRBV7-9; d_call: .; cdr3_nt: TGTGCCAGCAGCTTAGCCAGAAGCAACACTGAAGCTTTCTTT; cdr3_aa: CASSLARSNTEAFF
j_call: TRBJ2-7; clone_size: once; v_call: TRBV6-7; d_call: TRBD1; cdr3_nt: TGTGCCAGCAGTTTGACAGGGGGCCCTCCCCCTGCGGGGTACGAGCAGTACTTC; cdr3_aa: CASSLTGGPPPAGYEQYF
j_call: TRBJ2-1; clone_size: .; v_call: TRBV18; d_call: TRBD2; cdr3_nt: TGTGCCAGCTCACCAGTGCGGGAGGGTCACAATGAGCAGTTCTTC; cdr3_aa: CASSPVREGHNEQFF
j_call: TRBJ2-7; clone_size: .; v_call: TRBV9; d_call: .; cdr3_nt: TGTGCCAGCAGCGTAGGGGGTAGCGGCTCCTACGAGCAGTACTTC; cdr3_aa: CASSVGGSGSYEQYF
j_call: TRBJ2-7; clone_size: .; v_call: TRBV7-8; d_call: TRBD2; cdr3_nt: TGTGCCAGCAGCTTAGGCCCGGGGCGGGAGACCGAGCAGTACTTC; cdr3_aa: CASSLGPGRETEQYF
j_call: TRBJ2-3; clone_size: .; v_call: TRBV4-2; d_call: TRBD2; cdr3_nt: TGTGCCAGCAGCCAAGATCTCGTGCTAGCGGGAGCAGATACGCAGTATTTT; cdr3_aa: CASSQDLVLAGADTQYF
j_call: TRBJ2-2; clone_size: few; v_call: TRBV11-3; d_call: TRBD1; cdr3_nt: TGTGCCAGCAGCTTTTGGATGACAGGGGCCACCGGGGAGCTGTTTTTT; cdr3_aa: CASSFWMTGATGELFF
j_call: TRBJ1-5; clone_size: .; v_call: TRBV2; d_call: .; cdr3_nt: TGTGCCAGCAGTGACTCATTAGGCCCTCAGCAGCCCCAGCATTTT; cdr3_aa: CASSDSLGPQQPQHF
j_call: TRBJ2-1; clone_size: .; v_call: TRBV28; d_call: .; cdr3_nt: TGTGCCAGCAGTTCTGGGCAGAAGCAGTTCTTC; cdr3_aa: CASSSGQKQFF
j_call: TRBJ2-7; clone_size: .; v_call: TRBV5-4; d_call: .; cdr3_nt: TGTGCCAGCAGCTCCCATCCGGGGGAAGCCTACGAGCAGTACTTC; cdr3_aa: CASSSHPGEAYEQYF
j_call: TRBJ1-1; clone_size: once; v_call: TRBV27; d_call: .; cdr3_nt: TGTGCCAGCAGTTTAACAGTTGGGAACACTGAAGCTTTCTTT; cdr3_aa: CASSLTVGNTEAFF
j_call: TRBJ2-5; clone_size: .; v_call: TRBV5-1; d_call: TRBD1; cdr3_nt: TGCGCCAGCAGCTTCGGGACAGGCCAAGAGACCCAGTACTTC; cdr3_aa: CASSFGTGQETQYF
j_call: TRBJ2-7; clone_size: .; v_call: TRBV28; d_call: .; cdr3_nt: TGTGCCAGCAGATCGAGCTCCTACGAGCAGTACTTC; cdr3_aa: CASRSSSYEQYF
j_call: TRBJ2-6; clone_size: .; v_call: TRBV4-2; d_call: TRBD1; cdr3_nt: TGTGCCAGCAGCCAAGTCTGGGACAGGGCCTCTGGGGCCAACGTCCTGACTTTC; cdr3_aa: CASSQVWDRASGANVLTF
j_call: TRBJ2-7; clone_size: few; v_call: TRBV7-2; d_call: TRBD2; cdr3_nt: TGTGCCAGCAGGAAACTAGCGGGCTACGAGCAGTACTTC; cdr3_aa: CASRKLAGYEQYF
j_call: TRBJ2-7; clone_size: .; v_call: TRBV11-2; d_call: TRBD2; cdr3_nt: TGTGCCAGCAGCCCCCAAGCGGGAGAGCAGTACTTC; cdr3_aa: CASSPQAGEQYF
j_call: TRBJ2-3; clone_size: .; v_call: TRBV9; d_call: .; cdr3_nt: TGTGCCAGCAGCGTAGGCCCCAGACCAGATACGCAGTATTTT; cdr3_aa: CASSVGPRPDTQYF
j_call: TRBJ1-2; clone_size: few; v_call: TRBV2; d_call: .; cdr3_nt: TGTGCCAGCAGTGATTCGGCCAACTATGGCTACACCTTC; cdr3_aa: CASSDSANYGYTF
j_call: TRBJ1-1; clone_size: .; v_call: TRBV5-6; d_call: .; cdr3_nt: TGTGCCAGCAGCGTGGGTGGGGGCCGGCGGACTGAAGCTTTCTTT; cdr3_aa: CASSVGGGRRTEAFF
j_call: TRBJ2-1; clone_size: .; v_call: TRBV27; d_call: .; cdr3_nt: TGTGCCAGCCGTAGTCAGCCCTACAATGAGCAGTTCTTC; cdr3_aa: CASRSQPYNEQFF
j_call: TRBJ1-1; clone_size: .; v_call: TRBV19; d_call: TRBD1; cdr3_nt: TGTGCCAGTAGTATCGGACAGGCAAACACTGAAGCTTTCTTT; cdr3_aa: CASSIGQANTEAFF
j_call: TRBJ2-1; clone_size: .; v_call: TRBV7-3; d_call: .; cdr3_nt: TGTGCCAGCAGCTTAGGACCCCGGCGAGAGCAGTTCTTC; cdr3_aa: CASSLGPRREQFF
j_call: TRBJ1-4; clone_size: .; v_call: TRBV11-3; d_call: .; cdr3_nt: TGTGCCAGCAGCCCGCGACAGGAGAATGAAAAACTGTTTTTT; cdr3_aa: CASSPRQENEKLFF
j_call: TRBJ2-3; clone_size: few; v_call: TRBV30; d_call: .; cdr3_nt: TGTGCCTGGAGTCCTCCCACAGATACGCAGTATTTT; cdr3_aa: CAWSPPTDTQYF
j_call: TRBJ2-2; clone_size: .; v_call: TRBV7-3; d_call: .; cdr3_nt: TGTGCCAGCAGCTCTGGAGGCCGTGGCACCGGGGAGCTGTTTTTT; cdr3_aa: CASSSGGRGTGELFF
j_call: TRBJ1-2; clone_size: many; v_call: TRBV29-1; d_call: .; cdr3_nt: TGCAGCGTTGATTTTTCGGGCGACGGCTATGGCTACACCTTC; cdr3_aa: CSVDFSGDGYGYTF
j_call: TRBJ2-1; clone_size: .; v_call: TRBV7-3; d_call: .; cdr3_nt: TGTGCCAGCAGCTCCAGGGGAGGGGCCTCCTACAATGAGCAGTTCTTC; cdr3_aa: CASSSRGGASYNEQFF